This TCR beta chain was found in a study of vaccination and CD4 T cells after COVID-19. Study background: The convalescents, six males and four females, included two who were Hispanic. The post-COVID samples were taken a median about 100 days after diagnosis, anywhere from 35 to 161. Overlapping SARS-CoV-2, HCoV-NL63, HCoV-OC43 and HCoV-229E spike peptides were used to stimulate cells.

Note on this clonotype: The antigen is undetermined.

The CDR3 has 13 residues. CDR1 ENHRY and CDR2 SYGVKD come from the germline V gene. V lost 4 bases and J lost 0, with 5 bases in between. Sequence data for DNA of cultured CD4+ T cells were generated by the Oncomine TCR Beta short-read assay. TCRdb re-called the PCR reads with MiXCR, one entry per CDR3 protein. The data contain tens of thousands of distinct CDR3 sequences, roughly a third of them singletons. Described time point: late sampling 161 to 241 days after vaccination in three convalescent patients. Indicated treatment: roughly ten-day PBMC culture with coronavirus spike peptide pools or control peptides (ViraFEST assay).

The chain uses TRBV10-3 and TRBJ2-3; D perhaps matches TRBD2 (5 bases). The source is a human donor who had recovered from COVID-19. This specimen consisted of CD4+ T cells from blood, cultured in vitro, obtained about 7 months after SARS-CoV-2 vaccination. The DNA for the CDR3 is TGTGCCATCAGTGTAGCGAGCACAGATACGCAGTATTTT. This gives the protein CAISVASTDTQYF.